Described below is a single T cell receptor (beta chain) sequence and its context. As handled by the study authors: Amplification of reference gene primers provided the estimated nucleated cell counts. Assay used: immunoSEQ multiplex PCR; TCRdb lists only in-frame clones, some missing. V and J calls and clone size are given by that table; D and trimming were obtained from the DNA. This table has around 42,000 clones, about 88% appearing once. The sample is drawn from a study of blood T cell repertoires in COVID-19. Study context: The United States, Italy and Spain supplied acute and convalescent COVID-19 samples. PBMCs, B-cell-depleted T cells, or T cells provided the cDNA or gDNA that made up the material.

The germline gives CDR1 MNHEY, CDR2 SVGAGI. The CDR3 is 14 amino acids. The J segment lost 1 base and the V segment lost 5 bases, leaving 4 bases of the junction unmatched. The material sequenced was peripheral blood. The receptor comes from a human donor in a cohort sampled during active COVID-19. This chain uses TRBV6-5 with TRBJ2-7, with TRBD1 matching over 8 bases. This chain's CDR3 is CASSKDRASYEQYF. In DNA form, the CDR3 reads TGTGCCAGCAGTAAGGACAGGGCATCCTACGAGCAGTACTTC.